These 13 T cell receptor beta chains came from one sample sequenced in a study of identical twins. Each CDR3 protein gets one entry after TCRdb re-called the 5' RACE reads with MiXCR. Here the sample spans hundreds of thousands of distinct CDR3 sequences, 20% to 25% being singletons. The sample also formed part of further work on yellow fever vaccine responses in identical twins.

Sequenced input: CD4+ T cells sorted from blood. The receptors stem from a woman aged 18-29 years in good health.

The CDR3 nucleotides are TGCAGTGCTAGTCGGGGGTTGGCTGGGGCCAACGTCCTGACTTTC. The encoded protein is CSASRGLAGANVLTF. This chain uses TRBV20-1 with TRBJ2-6; D perhaps matches TRBD2 (6 bases). Germline assignment: CDR1 DFQATT and CDR2 SNEGSKA (reference sequence). The CDR3 is made up of 15 amino acids. V dropped 3 bases and J dropped 2 bases, with 11 bases sitting between them.

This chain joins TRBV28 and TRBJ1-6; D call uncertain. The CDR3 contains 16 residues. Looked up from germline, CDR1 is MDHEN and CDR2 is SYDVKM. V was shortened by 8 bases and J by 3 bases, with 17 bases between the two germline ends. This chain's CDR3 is CASHRGSQIYNSPLHF. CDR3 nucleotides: TGTGCCAGCCATCGAGGGAGCCAGATCTATAATTCACCCCTCCACTTT.

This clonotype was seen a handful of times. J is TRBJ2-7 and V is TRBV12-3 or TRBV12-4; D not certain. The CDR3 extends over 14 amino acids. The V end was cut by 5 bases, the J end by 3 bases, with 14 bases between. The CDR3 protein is CASSPADSNYEQYF. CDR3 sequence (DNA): TGTGCCAGCAGTCCCGCTGACTCCAACTACGAGCAGTACTTC.

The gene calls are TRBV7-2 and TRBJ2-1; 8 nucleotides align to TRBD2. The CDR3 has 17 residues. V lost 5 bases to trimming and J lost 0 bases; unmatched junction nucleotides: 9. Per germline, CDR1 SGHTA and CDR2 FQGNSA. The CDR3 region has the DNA TGTGCCAGCAGCAGACGAACCGGGACTAGCTCCTACAATGAGCAGTTCTTC. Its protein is CASSRRTGTSSYNEQFF. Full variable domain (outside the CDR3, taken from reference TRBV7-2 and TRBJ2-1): GAGVSQSPSNKVTEKGKDVELRCDPISGHTALYWYRQSLGQGLEFLIYFQGNSAPDKSGLPSDRFSAERTGGSVSTLTIQRTQQEDSAVYLCASSRRTGTSSYNEQFFGPGTRLTVL.

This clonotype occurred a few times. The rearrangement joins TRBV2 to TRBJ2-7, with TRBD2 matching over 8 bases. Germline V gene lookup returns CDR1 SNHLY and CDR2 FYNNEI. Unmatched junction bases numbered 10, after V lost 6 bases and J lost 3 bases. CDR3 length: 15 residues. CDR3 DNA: TGTGCCAGCAGGGTCGGATTAGCGGGAAGCTACGAGCAGTACTTC. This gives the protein CASRVGLAGSYEQYF.

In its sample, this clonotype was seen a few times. For the CDR3, the DNA is TGTGCCAGCAGTTTTTCAGGGGCGAACGGGGAGCTGTTTTTT. It translates to CASSFSGANGELFF. The V gene is TRBV12-3 or TRBV12-4, the J gene TRBJ2-2; D is perhaps TRBD1 (6 bases). The CDR3 is 14 amino acids. Trimming took 3 bases from V and 7 from J, leaving 12 bases between them.

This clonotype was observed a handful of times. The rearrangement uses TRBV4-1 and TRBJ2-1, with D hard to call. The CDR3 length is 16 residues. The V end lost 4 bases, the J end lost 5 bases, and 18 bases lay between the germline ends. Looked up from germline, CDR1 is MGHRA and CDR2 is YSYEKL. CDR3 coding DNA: TGCGCCAGCAGCCCCCACGACCGGAGATCTAACAATGAGCAGTTCTTC. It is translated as CASSPHDRRSNNEQFF.

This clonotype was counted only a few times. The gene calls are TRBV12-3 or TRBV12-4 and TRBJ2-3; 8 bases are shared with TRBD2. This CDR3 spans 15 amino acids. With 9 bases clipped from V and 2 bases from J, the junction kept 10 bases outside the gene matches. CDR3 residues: CASTAQAGATDTQYF. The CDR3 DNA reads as TGTGCCAGTACCGCCCAAGCGGGGGCCACAGATACGCAGTATTTT.

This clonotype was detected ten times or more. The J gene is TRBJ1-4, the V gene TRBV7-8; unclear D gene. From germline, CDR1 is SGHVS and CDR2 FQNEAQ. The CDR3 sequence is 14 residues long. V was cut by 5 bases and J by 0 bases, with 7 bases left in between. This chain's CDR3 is CASSQYATNEKLFF. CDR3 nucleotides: TGTGCCAGCAGCCAATACGCAACTAATGAAAAACTGTTTTTT. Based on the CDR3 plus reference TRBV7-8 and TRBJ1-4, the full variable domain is GAGVSQSPRYKVAKRGQDVALRCDPISGHVSLFWYQQALGQGPEFLTYFQNEAQLDKSGLPSDRFFAERPEGSVSTLKIQRTQQEDSAVYLCASSQYATNEKLFFGSGTQLSVL.

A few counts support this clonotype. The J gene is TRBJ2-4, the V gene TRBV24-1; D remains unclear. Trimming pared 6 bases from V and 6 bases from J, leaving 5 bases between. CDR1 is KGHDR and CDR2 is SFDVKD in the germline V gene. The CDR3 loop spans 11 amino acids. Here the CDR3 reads CATSHGNIQYF. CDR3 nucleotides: TGTGCCACCAGTCACGGAAACATTCAGTACTTC.

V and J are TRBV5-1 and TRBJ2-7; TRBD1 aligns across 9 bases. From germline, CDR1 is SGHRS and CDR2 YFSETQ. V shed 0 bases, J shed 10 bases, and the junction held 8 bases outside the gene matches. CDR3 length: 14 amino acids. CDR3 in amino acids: CASSLAGQGSRQYV. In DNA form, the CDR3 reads TGCGCCAGCAGCTTGGCGGGACAGGGTTCTCGTCAGTACGTC.

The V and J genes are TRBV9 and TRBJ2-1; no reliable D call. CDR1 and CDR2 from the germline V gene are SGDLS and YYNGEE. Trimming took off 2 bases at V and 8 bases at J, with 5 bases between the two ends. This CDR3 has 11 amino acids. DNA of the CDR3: TGTGCCAGCAGCGTTACGGATGAGCAGTTCTTC. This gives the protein CASSVTDEQFF.

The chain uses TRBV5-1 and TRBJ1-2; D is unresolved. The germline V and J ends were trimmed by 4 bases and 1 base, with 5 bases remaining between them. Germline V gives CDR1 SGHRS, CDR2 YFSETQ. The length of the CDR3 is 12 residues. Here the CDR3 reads CASSGSNYGYTF. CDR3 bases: TGCGCCAGCAGCGGCAGTAACTATGGCTACACCTTC.